These 18 T cell receptor beta chains share one sample of origin, sequenced in a study of T cells in Graves' hyperthyroidism and ophthalmopathy. Amplified TCR beta CDR3 regions derived from RNA transcripts. HTBI primers were used for first-round RT-PCR of the TCR CDR3. TCRdb passed the multiplex PCR reads through MiXCR, listing each CDR3 protein once. Among approximately 690,000 distinct CDR3 sequences listed, less than 25% were seen once. The source material was blood. The receptors were sampled from a man between 25 and 39 years old with Graves' ophthalmopathy.

This clonotype came up a few times. V usage is TRBV10-3 and J usage is TRBJ2-1, with TRBD2 identical over 7 bases. CDR3 length: 17 amino acids. After removal of 0 bases from V and 0 bases from J, the junction contained 5 bases not matched to a gene. Per the germline V gene, CDR1 is ENHRY and CDR2 is SYGVKD. CDR3 protein: CAISESLSGHSYNEQFF. In nucleotides, the CDR3 is TGTGCCATCAGTGAGTCTCTTAGCGGGCACTCCTACAATGAGCAGTTCTTC.

This clonotype was counted many times. The chain carries TRBV18 and TRBJ1-1; no clear D. V was trimmed by 3 bases and J by 1 base, leaving 9 bases between them. Germline lookup yields CDR1 KGHSH and CDR2 LQKENI. There are 14 residues in the CDR3. DNA for the CDR3: TGTGCCAGCTCACCCACACCAGCGAACACTGAAGCTTTCTTT. Translation gives CASSPTPANTEAFF.

This clonotype was recorded a few times. This chain uses TRBV7-9 with TRBJ2-3; no clear D gene. This CDR3 has 14 residues. Trimming removed 4 bases from V and 4 bases from J, with 12 bases in between. Germline V gene sequence: CDR1 SEHNR, CDR2 FQNEAQ (reference sequence). The CDR3 loop is CASSSDRRSDTQYF. The DNA for the CDR3 is TGTGCCAGCAGCTCTGATCGAAGGTCAGATACGCAGTATTTT.

The chain couples TRBV11-2 to TRBJ2-4; the D is unclear. The V and J ends lost 0 bases and 15 bases respectively, with 15 bases between them. The CDR3 has 13 residues. Per germline, CDR1 SGHAT and CDR2 FQNNGV. CDR3 nucleotide sequence: TGTGCCAGCAGCTTAGAACCAGGCAAGGTTCGGTACTTC. This encodes CASSLEPGKVRYF.

Remarks on this clonotype: A much bigger clone sits one base away, suggesting this may be a read error. The J gene is TRBJ2-1, the V gene TRBV2; D is perhaps TRBD2 (5 bases). The CDR3 totals 13 residues. Germline V CDR1 and CDR2: SNHLY, FYNNEI. CDR3 region: CASREERKDEQFF. DNA for the CDR3: TGTGCCAGCAGGGAAGAGCGGAAGGATGAGCAGTTCTTC.

This clonotype was recorded many times. The chain combines TRBV20-1 with TRBJ1-5; no clear D. The CDR3 length is 15 residues. V was trimmed by 3 bases and J by 7 bases, leaving 19 bases between them. From germline, CDR1 is DFQATT and CDR2 SNEGSKA (reference sequence). CDR3 nucleotide sequence: TGCAGTGCTAGCCAGGTCGGCGGAGGGCGGCAGCCCCAGCATTTT. Its translation is CSASQVGGGRQPQHF.

This clonotype was detected a few times. This sequence joins TRBV28 and TRBJ1-5, with 9 bases matching TRBD1. This CDR3 comprises 15 residues. Per germline, CDR1 MDHEN and CDR2 SYDVKM. The ends lost 3 bases at V and 6 bases at J; junction bases unmatched: 6. CDR3 DNA: TGTGCCAGCAGTTTGAGGGGACAGGGCTTTCAGCCCCAGCATTTT. It is translated as CASSLRGQGFQPQHF.

V gene TRBV20-1 combines with J gene TRBJ2-4, with D possibly matching TRBD1 (5 bases). This CDR3 has 13 amino acids. Germline loops: CDR1 DFQATT, CDR2 SNEGSKA (reference sequence). The V end lost 8 bases, the J end lost 3 bases, and 14 bases lay between the germline ends. The CDR3 sequence: CSLGHPIKNIQYF. CDR3 DNA sequence: TGCAGTCTAGGACACCCGATCAAAAACATTCAGTACTTC.

The chain recombines TRBV10-3 with TRBJ1-4; D is ambiguous. CDR1 and CDR2 from the germline V gene are ENHRY and SYGVKD. The V and J ends lost 2 bases and 4 bases respectively, with 5 bases between them. The CDR3 has 13 residues. The CDR3 reads CAISEGLNEKLFF. CDR3 sequence (DNA): TGTGCCATCAGTGAGGGTCTTAATGAAAAACTGTTTTTT.

This clonotype was detected ten times or more. This chain uses TRBV2 with TRBJ1-1, with D perhaps matching TRBD1 (5 bases). The V end lost 3 bases, the J end lost 5 bases, and 10 bases lay between the germline ends. CDR1 SNHLY and CDR2 FYNNEI come from the germline V gene. The CDR3 contains 13 residues. Written as DNA, the CDR3 is TGTGCCAGCAGTGAGGAGGGGTTAACTGAAGCTTTCTTT. This encodes CASSEEGLTEAFF.

This clonotype was observed at least ten times. The gene calls are TRBV7-2 and TRBJ1-2, with a tentative D call TRBD1 (6 bases). In germline, CDR1 is SGHTA, CDR2 FQGNSA. Trimming pared 5 bases from V and 3 bases from J, leaving 13 bases between. This CDR3 has 14 amino acids. The CDR3 coding sequence is TGTGCCAGCAGCGCCGAGTCAGGGGACTATGGCTACACCTTC. Its protein product is CASSAESGDYGYTF.

This clonotype was counted a few times. V usage is TRBV3-1 and J usage is TRBJ1-2; 7 nucleotides agree with TRBD1. This CDR3 has 12 amino acids. V trimming: 5 bases; J trimming: 8 bases; junction bases outside the gene matches: 5. Germline-derived CDR1 and CDR2 are LGHDT and YNNKEL (reference sequence). The CDR3 loop is CASSTPGGGYTF. The DNA of the CDR3 is TGTGCCAGCAGCACCCCAGGGGGGGGCTACACCTTC. Filled out from reference TRBV3-1 and TRBJ1-2, the complete variable domain reads DTAVSQTPKYLVTQMGNDKSIKCEQNLGHDTMYWYKQDSKKFLKIMFSYNNKELIINETVPNRFSPKSPDKAHLNLHINSLELGDSAVYFCASSTPGGGYTFGSGTRLTVV.

The chain is built from TRBV20-1 and TRBJ2-5; weak D call: TRBD1 (7 bases). CDR3 size: 15 residues. CDR1 is DFQATT and CDR2 is SNEGSKA in the germline V gene (reference sequence). With 2 bases removed from V and 2 bases from J, the gap between germline ends came to 15 bases. For the CDR3, the DNA is TGCAGTGCTAGATCCACAGGGGACTTTCAAGAGACCCAGTACTTC. Its protein product is CSARSTGDFQETQYF.

The V call is TRBV2, the J call TRBJ2-1; 10 bases match TRBD1. The length of the CDR3 is 14 residues. Germline trimming cut 6 bases from V and 3 bases from J; bases unmatched to any gene: 2. CDR1 is SNHLY and CDR2 is FYNNEI in the germline V gene. CDR3 coding DNA: TGTGCCAGCAGGTGGGACAGGGGCTACAATGAGCAGTTCTTC. Its protein is CASRWDRGYNEQFF.

The chain joins TRBV12-5 to TRBJ1-2, with a tentative D call TRBD1 (5 bases). There are 15 residues in the CDR3. The germline V and J ends were trimmed by 6 bases and 2 bases, with 16 bases remaining between them. Germline V gene sequence: CDR1 LGHNT, CDR2 FRNRAP. The CDR3 nucleotides read TGTGCTAGTGGCCCTACAGGCGGGCTGAACTATGGCTACACCTTC. This translates into CASGPTGGLNYGYTF.

The rearrangement uses TRBV7-9 and TRBJ1-1; no firm D call. CDR3 length equals 13 residues. V was clipped by 7 bases and J by 0 bases, with 9 bases between them. In germline, CDR1 is SEHNR, CDR2 FQNEAQ (reference sequence). CDR3 sequence reads: CASTSQVNTEAFF. The CDR3 DNA follows: TGTGCCAGCACCTCCCAGGTGAACACTGAAGCTTTCTTT.

This clonotype came up a few times. This chain links TRBV6-1 with TRBJ1-2, with 12 bases lining up with TRBD1. Losses at the gene ends were 2 bases for V and 4 bases for J; bases not matched to a gene: 8. This CDR3 spans 17 amino acids. Germline CDR1 reads MNHNS; CDR2 reads SASEGT. CDR3 loop: CASSERDRGPQFYGYTF. Written as DNA, the CDR3 is TGTGCCAGCAGTGAAAGGGACAGGGGGCCACAGTTCTATGGCTACACCTTC.

This clonotype has more than one count but fewer than ten. The chain joins TRBV7-9 to TRBJ2-5; 7 bases align to TRBD1. Per germline, CDR1 SEHNR and CDR2 FQNEAQ (reference sequence). The CDR3 has 14 residues. The V and J ends lost 5 bases and 0 bases, in that order; junction bases with no gene match: 3. CDR3 protein: CASSDDRDQETQYF. The CDR3 bases are TGTGCCAGCAGCGACGACAGGGACCAAGAGACCCAGTACTTC. Full variable domain (rest looked up from reference TRBV7-9 and TRBJ2-5): DTGVSQNPRHKITKRGQNVTFRCDPISEHNRLYWYRQTLGQGPEFLTYFQNEAQLEKSRLLSDRFSAERPKGSFSTLEIQRTEQGDSAMYLCASSDDRDQETQYFGPGTRLLVL.